These T cell receptor beta chains were read from a single sample in a study. Via MiXCR, TCRdb re-called the RT-PCR reads, giving one row per CDR3 protein. The sample gives more than 600,000 distinct CDR3 sequences, 13% to 15% of which show up once; 3.6% is in the top ten. Input material: memory CD4+ T cells from blood. The origin of the receptors is a female donor in good health, serving as a healthy control. The conserved cysteine and the conserved F or W are not part of the CDR3 here. The size entry is marked missing in some rows and otherwise reads once, few, many or a size class.

j_call | clone_size | v_call | cdr3_aa
TRBJ1-3 | - | TRBV2 | ASSANSGNTIY
TRBJ1-6 | - | TRBV5-4 | ASFDRGAGLSPLH
TRBJ2-1 | - | TRBV7-7 | ASSPRGSNEQF
TRBJ1-2 | few | TRBV2 | ASRAGPSGGYT
TRBJ1-3 | - | TRBV7-8 | ASSSLRFSGNTIY
TRBJ2-2 | many | TRBV15 | ATSIGRSSAGELF
TRBJ1-5 | few | TRBV6-5 | AIRPTGAQPQH
TRBJ1-6 | - | TRBV20-1 | SARKNSYNSPLH
TRBJ1-1 | - | TRBV20-1 | SARVLGRDRNTEAF
TRBJ2-5 | - | TRBV14 | ASSQGVGRANLRQETQY
TRBJ1-1 | few | TRBV20-1 | SARGQGWNTEAF
TRBJ1-2 | - | TRBV7-8 | ASSYTLNYGYT
TRBJ2-5 | - | TRBV20-1 | SAKAVTGGPQETQY
TRBJ1-5 | - | TRBV20-1 | SAIGHINQPQH
TRBJ2-1 | many | TRBV28 | ASSILREGEQF
TRBJ2-1 | - | TRBV24-1 | ATSEVDKSYNEQF
TRBJ1-4 | few | TRBV28 | ASSLQNINEKLF
TRBJ2-3 | - | TRBV20-1 | SARDPGTSGSTDTQY
TRBJ2-5 | few | TRBV7-6 | ASMGQGGETQY
TRBJ2-3 | many | TRBV6-5 | ASRRQGADTQY
TRBJ1-5 | - | TRBV4-3 | ASSQELSRTGFSQPQH
TRBJ1-5 | many | TRBV20-1 | SAGGGFQPQH
TRBJ1-1 | - | TRBV7-9 | ASSSTGVETEAF
TRBJ2-7 | many | TRBV5-1 | ASSEAESYEQY
TRBJ1-2 | many | TRBV7-2 | ASSLQGAYNGYT
TRBJ2-7 | - | TRBV7-2 | ASSLDPAGSYEQY
TRBJ1-5 | - | TRBV7-2 | ASSLRVGSEQPQH
TRBJ2-7 | many | TRBV7-9 | ASSFGPRDRSYYEQY